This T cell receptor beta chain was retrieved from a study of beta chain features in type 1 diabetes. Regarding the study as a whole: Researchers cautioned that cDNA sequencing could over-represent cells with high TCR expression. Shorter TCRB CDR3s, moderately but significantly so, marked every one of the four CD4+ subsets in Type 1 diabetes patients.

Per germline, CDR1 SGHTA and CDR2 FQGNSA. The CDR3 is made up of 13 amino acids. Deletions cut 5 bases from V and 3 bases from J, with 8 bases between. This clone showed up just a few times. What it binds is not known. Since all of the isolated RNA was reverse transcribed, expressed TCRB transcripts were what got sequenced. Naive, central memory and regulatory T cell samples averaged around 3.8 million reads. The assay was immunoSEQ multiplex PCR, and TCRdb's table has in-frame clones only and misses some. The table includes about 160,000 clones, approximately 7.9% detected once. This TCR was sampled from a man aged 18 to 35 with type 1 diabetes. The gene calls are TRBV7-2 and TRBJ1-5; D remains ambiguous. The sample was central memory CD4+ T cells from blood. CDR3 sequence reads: CASSQMANQPQHF. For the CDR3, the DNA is TGTGCCAGCAGCCAAATGGCCAATCAGCCCCAGCATTTT.